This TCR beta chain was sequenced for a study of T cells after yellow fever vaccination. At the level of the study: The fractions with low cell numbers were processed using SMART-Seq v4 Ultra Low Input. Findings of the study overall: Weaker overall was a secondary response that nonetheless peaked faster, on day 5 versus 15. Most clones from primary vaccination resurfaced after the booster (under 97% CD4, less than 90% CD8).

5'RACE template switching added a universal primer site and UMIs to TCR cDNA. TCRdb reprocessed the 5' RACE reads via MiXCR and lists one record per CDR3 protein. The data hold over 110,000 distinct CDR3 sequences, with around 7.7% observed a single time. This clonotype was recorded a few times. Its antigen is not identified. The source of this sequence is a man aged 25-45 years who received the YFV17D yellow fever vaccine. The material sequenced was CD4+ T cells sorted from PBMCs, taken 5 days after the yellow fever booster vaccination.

This CDR3 reads CASSLGVWEKLFF. Written as DNA, the CDR3 is TGTGCCAGCAGTTTGGGGGTCTGGGAAAAACTGTTTTTT. This chain connects TRBV12-3 or TRBV12-4 to TRBJ1-4; D perhaps matches TRBD1 (5 bases). The CDR3 is 13 residues long. V was pared by 3 bases and J by 8 bases, with 10 bases between.